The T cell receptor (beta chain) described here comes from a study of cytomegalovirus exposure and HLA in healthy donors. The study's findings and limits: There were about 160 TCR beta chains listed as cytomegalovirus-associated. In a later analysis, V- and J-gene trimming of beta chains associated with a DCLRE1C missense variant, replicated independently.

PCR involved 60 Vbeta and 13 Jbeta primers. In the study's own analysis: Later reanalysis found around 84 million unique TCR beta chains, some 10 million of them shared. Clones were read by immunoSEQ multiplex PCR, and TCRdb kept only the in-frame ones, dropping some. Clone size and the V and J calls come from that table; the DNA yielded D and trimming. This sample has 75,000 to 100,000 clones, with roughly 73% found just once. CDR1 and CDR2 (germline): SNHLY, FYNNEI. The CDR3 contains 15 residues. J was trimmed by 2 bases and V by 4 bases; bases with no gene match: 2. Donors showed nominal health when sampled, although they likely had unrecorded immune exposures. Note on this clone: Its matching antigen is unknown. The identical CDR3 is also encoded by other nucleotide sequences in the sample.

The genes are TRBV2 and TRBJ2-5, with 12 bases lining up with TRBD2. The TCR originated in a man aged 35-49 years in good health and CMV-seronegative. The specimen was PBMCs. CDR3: CASSGLAGAQETQYF. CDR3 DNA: TGTGCCAGCAGTGGACTAGCGGGGGCTCAAGAGACCCAGTACTTC.